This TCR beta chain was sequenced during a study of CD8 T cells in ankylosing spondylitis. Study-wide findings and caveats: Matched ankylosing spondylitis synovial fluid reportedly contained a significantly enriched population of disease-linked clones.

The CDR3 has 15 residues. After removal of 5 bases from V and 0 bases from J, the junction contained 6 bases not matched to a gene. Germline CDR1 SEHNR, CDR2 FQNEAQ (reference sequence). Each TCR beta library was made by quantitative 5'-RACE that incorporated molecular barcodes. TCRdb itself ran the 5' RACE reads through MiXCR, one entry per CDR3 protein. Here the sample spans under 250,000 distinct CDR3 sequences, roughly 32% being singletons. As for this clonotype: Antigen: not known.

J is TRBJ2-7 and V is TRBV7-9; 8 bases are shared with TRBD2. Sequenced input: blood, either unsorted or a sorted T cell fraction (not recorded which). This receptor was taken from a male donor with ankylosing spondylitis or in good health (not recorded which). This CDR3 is CASSLGGGISYEQYF. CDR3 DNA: TGTGCCAGCAGCCTAGGCGGGGGGATCTCCTACGAGCAGTACTTC.